The T cell receptor beta chain under discussion was sequenced for a study of beta chain features in type 1 diabetes. Study information: Examination spanned around 110 million sorted cells from all samples. Findings of the study overall: PCR might show a preference for shorter templates, equally across patients and controls.

This CDR3 comprises 13 residues. Germline loops: CDR1 MNHEY, CDR2 SVGAGI. V lost 2 bases, J lost 8 bases, and 12 bases lay in between. Every donor provided one heparinised blood draw, which averaged approximately 100 mL. Markers CD45RO/CCR7/CD25/CD127/CD95/CD27 served to sort CD4+ naive, central memory, regulatory and stem cell-like memory cells. To note about this clone: Antigen unknown.

Investigators reverse transcribed all isolated RNA, so they sequenced expressed TCRB transcripts. This table comes from immunoSEQ multiplex PCR, and its TCRdb copy is limited to in-frame clones, with some not included. Among some 270,000 clones listed, approximately 8.1% were seen once. This receptor was identified in a woman younger than 30 in good health. This sequence joins TRBV6-5 and TRBJ1-2; unclear D gene. The sequenced material came from central memory CD4+ T cells from blood. CDR3 coding DNA: TGTGCCAGCAGTTACCTTACACGGAACGGCTACACCTTC. This codes for CASSYLTRNGYTF.